This T cell receptor (beta chain) was observed in a study of cytomegalovirus exposure and HLA in healthy donors. The CDR3 is 14 residues long. Trimming left V 2 bases short and J 0 bases short, with 9 bases between. Germline V gene sequence: CDR1 GTSNPN, CDR2 SVGIG (reference sequence). Primers for the PCR totalled 60 Vbeta and 13 Jbeta. Using immunoSEQ multiplex PCR, the repertoire was profiled, and TCRdb retains in-frame clones only, with some absent. Of under 130,000 clones listed, approximately 82% were seen once; the top ten hold 7% to 10%. This TCR derives from a man between 35 and 55 years old in good health and CMV-seropositive. The V call is TRBV30, the J call TRBJ2-3; TRBD2 is a possible D gene (6 bases). Sequencing input: PBMCs. The CDR3 sequence is CAWSRGISTDTQYF. DNA of the CDR3: TGTGCCTGGAGTCGCGGGATTAGCACAGATACGCAGTATTTT.